A selection of T cell receptor beta chains follows, all from one sample in a study of cytomegalovirus exposure and HLA in healthy donors. Some clones are missing from TCRdb's copy, which holds only in-frame ones; the method was immunoSEQ multiplex PCR. The top ten hold roughly 4% of the sample, which has about 100,000 clones, 81% seen once. The sample was PBMCs. These receptors were obtained from a woman aged 70 to 79 in good health and CMV-seropositive. Each CDR3 is given with its conserved first and last residue. The order of the fields is clone size, J gene, V gene, D gene, CDR3 protein, CDR3 DNA. A D gene is named only where the DNA matches it firmly. Rows may omit the clone size; those that give it use once, few, many or a size class.

>few|TRBJ1-1|TRBV4-2|NA
CASSHPKGYSNTEAFF
TGTGCCAGCAGCCATCCCAAGGGGTACTCGAACACTGAAGCTTTCTTT
>NA|TRBJ2-3|TRBV7-8|NA
CASSPLMLHHTDTQYF
TGTGCCAGCAGCCCACTTATGTTGCACCACACAGATACGCAGTATTTT
>NA|TRBJ2-7|TRBV2|TRBD1
CASSRDRSNYEQYF
TGTGCCAGCAGCCGGGACAGGTCCAACTACGAGCAGTACTTC
>NA|TRBJ2-7|TRBV5-1|TRBD1
CASSVGDSVYEQYF
TGCGCCAGCAGCGTTGGGGACAGCGTCTACGAGCAGTACTTC
>NA|TRBJ2-7|TRBV11-3|TRBD1
CASSAGTAPGEQYF
TGTGCCAGCAGCGCAGGGACAGCCCCTGGCGAGCAGTACTTC
>NA|TRBJ1-2|TRBV19|TRBD1
CASSIRDRGNGYTF
TGTGCCAGTAGTATCCGGGACAGGGGTAATGGCTACACCTTC
>once|TRBJ2-2|TRBV4-3|TRBD2
CASSQFGGTTGELFF
TGCGCCAGCAGCCAGTTCGGGGGGACCACCGGGGAGCTGTTTTTT
>few|TRBJ1-1|TRBV5-1|NA
CASRVEGTVGTEAFF
TGCGCCAGCAGGGTAGAGGGAACGGTTGGCACTGAAGCTTTCTTT
>NA|TRBJ1-1|TRBV6-1|NA
CASSIKTGNTEAFF
TGTGCCAGCAGTATAAAGACGGGAAACACTGAAGCTTTCTTT
>NA|TRBJ2-1|TRBV2|TRBD2
CASRIAGGLENEQFF
TGTGCCAGCAGAATAGCGGGAGGGCTCGAGAATGAGCAGTTCTTC
>NA|TRBJ1-2|TRBV28|NA
CASSLDRGFDGYTF
TGTGCCAGCAGTTTAGATCGGGGATTTGATGGCTACACCTTC
>few|TRBJ1-3|TRBV28|TRBD1
CASIRQGASGNTIYF
TGTGCCAGCATCCGACAGGGGGCCTCTGGAAACACCATATATTTT
>NA|TRBJ2-5|TRBV7-2|TRBD2
CASSPGVGLAGAETQYF
TGTGCCAGCAGCCCGGGGGTAGGGCTAGCGGGAGCAGAGACCCAGTACTTC
>NA|TRBJ2-3|TRBV5-4|NA
CASRSGDTQYF
TGTGCCAGCCGGTCCGGGGATACGCAGTATTTT
>NA|TRBJ2-1|TRBV5-1|TRBD2
CASSLSSGPDNEQFF
TGCGCCAGCAGCTTGTCTAGCGGACCTGACAATGAGCAGTTCTTC
>NA|TRBJ2-3|TRBV7-3|TRBD1
CASSSDRDTDTQYF
TGTGCCAGCAGCTCGGACAGGGACACAGATACGCAGTATTTT
>NA|TRBJ2-7|TRBV28|NA
CASSLLRKRFGEQYF
TGTGCCAGCAGTTTACTGCGGAAGAGATTTGGCGAGCAGTACTTC
>few|TRBJ1-1|TRBV5-1|NA
CASSLQGSINTEAFF
TGCGCCAGCAGCTTGCAGGGGAGTATTAACACTGAAGCTTTCTTT
>NA|TRBJ2-6|TRBV19|TRBD1
CASSRDRFQLSANVLTF
TGTGCCAGTAGTAGGGACAGGTTTCAGCTCTCGGCCAACGTCCTGACTTTC
>NA|TRBJ2-5|TRBV7-3|TRBD2
CASSLGTSGTETQYF
TGTGCCAGCAGCCTCGGGACTAGCGGGACGGAGACCCAGTACTTC
>NA|TRBJ1-1|TRBV28|NA
CASRGGTEAFF
TGTGCCAGCAGGGGGGGGACTGAAGCTTTCTTT
>NA|TRBJ2-1|TRBV28|NA
CASSSGQSSYNEQFF
TGTGCCAGCAGCTCCGGACAGTCATCCTACAATGAGCAGTTCTTC
>NA|TRBJ2-1|TRBV19|TRBD2
CASSRLAGGPGEQFF
TGTGCCAGTAGTAGACTAGCGGGAGGGCCTGGTGAGCAGTTCTTC
>NA|TRBJ2-3|TRBV2|NA
CASTPIGIGTDTQYF
TGTGCCAGCACCCCCATCGGGATAGGGACAGATACGCAGTATTTT
>NA|TRBJ2-5|TRBV7-3|TRBD1
CASSPSGTGAGETQYF
TGTGCCAGCAGCCCCTCGGGGACAGGGGCGGGTGAGACCCAGTACTTC
>NA|TRBJ2-5|TRBV5-1|NA
CASSTGGGGRGEQYF
TGCGCCAGCAGCACAGGAGGGGGAGGGAGAGGGGAGCAGTACTTC
>few|TRBJ2-7|TRBV5-1|TRBD2
CASSSSREREGSYEQYF
TGCGCCAGCAGCTCCTCCCGCGAGCGGGAGGGGTCCTACGAGCAGTACTTC
>NA|TRBJ1-3|TRBV4-2|NA
CASTEGGGPSGNTIYF
TGTGCCAGCACCGAGGGTGGTGGTCCCTCTGGAAACACCATATATTTT
>few|TRBJ1-3|TRBV4-3|TRBD1
CASSQHDRATGNTIYF
TGCGCCAGCAGCCAACATGACAGGGCGACTGGAAACACCATATATTTT
>NA|TRBJ1-1|TRBV7-2|TRBD1
CASSLGTGGKAFF
TGTGCCAGCAGCTTGGGGACAGGGGGCAAAGCTTTCTTT
>NA|TRBJ2-2|TRBV27|NA
CASSRGYVTGELFF
TGTGCCAGCAGTCGAGGGTACGTCACCGGGGAGCTGTTTTTT
>NA|TRBJ2-1|TRBV19|TRBD2
CASRSLSGRDYNEQFF
TGTGCCAGTAGATCCCTTAGCGGGAGAGACTACAATGAGCAGTTCTTC
>NA|TRBJ2-7|TRBV7-9|TRBD2
CASSPMRPGGRNEQYF
TGTGCCAGCAGTCCCATGCGTCCGGGAGGGCGCAACGAGCAGTACTTC
>NA|TRBJ2-2|TRBV10-2|TRBD2
CASSEFFVSGRASGELFF
TGCGCCAGCAGTGAGTTTTTCGTGAGCGGGAGGGCCAGCGGGGAGCTGTTTTTT
>once|TRBJ2-7|TRBV28|TRBD1
CASSTRQGVNYEQYF
TGTGCCAGCAGCACTAGACAGGGGGTGAATTACGAGCAGTACTTC
>NA|TRBJ2-5|TRBV27|NA
CASTARGSQETQYF
TGTGCCAGCACGGCTAGGGGAAGCCAAGAGACCCAGTACTTC
>NA|TRBJ1-1|TRBV18|TRBD1
CASSLGQGNTEAFF
TGTGCCAGCTCACTGGGACAGGGGAACACTGAAGCTTTCTTT
>NA|TRBJ2-7|TRBV7-2|TRBD2
CASSLALTSVTYEQYF
TGTGCCAGCAGCTTAGCCCTGACTAGCGTTACCTACGAGCAGTACTTC
>NA|TRBJ2-1|TRBV5-1|NA
CASSQTGNYNEQFF
TGCGCCAGCAGCCAAACCGGGAACTACAATGAGCAGTTCTTC
>once|TRBJ2-2|TRBV2|TRBD2
CASSSLAYNTGELFF
TGTGCCAGCAGCTCACTAGCGTACAACACCGGGGAGCTGTTTTTT
>once|TRBJ2-2|TRBV18|NA
CASSPRGGQGDTGELFF
TGTGCCAGCTCACCCCGCGGAGGGCAAGGGGACACCGGGGAGCTGTTTTTT
>NA|TRBJ1-4|TRBV4-3|TRBD1
CASSQRGLGEKLFF
TGCGCCAGCAGCCAAAGGGGGCTGGGTGAAAAACTGTTTTTT